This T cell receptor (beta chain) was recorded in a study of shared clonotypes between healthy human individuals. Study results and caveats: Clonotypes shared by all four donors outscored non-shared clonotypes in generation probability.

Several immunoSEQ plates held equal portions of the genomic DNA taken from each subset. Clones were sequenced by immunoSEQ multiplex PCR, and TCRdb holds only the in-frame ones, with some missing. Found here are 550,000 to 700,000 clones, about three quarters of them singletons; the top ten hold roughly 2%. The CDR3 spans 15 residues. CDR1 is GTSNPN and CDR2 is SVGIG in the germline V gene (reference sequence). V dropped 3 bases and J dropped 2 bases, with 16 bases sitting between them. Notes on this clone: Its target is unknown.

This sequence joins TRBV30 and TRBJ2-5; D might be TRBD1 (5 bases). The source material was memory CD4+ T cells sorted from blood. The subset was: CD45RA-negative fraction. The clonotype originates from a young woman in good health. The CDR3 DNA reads TGTGCCTGGAGGGACATTTCTGGGGTTCAAGAGACCCAGTACTTC. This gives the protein CAWRDISGVQETQYF.